This is a list of T cell receptor beta chains from one sample in a study of shared clonotypes between healthy human individuals. Method: immunoSEQ multiplex PCR; TCRdb's copy keeps in-frame clones and lacks some. The sample carries around 1,000,000 clones, approximately 80% recorded once. The source material was memory CD4+ T cells from PBMCs. These receptors were obtained from a man aged 18 to 29 in good health. Some clones in this sample may be carry-over from other donors' samples. Both conserved end residues are trimmed from each CDR3.

j_gene	v_gene	CDR3aa
TRBJ1-1	TRBV5-1	ASSRGTGPMNTEAF
TRBJ2-3	TRBV19	ASRGGTSTDTQY
TRBJ2-5	TRBV5-4	ASTFGGQETQY
TRBJ2-3	TRBV7-9	ASSAKSLGLAGEDTQY
TRBJ1-3	TRBV28	ASSEPRGRNTIY
TRBJ1-1	TRBV7-9	ASSLENTQVSEAF
TRBJ1-4	TRBV14	ASSQVSPGANEKLF
TRBJ2-1	TRBV10-1	ASSDLPGEGNEQF
TRBJ2-1	TRBV13	ASSRVRDVNEQF
TRBJ2-7	TRBV7-9	ASKLAGEHEQY
TRBJ2-7	TRBV5-1	ASSLQGSSYEQY
TRBJ1-4	TRBV5-1	ASSPGNRAAKEKLF